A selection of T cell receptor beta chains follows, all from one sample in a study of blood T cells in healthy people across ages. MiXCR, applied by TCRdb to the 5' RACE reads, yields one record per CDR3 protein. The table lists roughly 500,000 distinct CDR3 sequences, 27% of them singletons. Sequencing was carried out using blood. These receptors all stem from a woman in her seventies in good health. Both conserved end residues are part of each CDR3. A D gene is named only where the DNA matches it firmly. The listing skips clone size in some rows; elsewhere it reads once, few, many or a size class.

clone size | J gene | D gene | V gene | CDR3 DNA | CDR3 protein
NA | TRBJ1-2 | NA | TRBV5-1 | TGCGCCAGCAGCTTCGCAGGGAGAGATGGCTACACCTTC | CASSFAGRDGYTF
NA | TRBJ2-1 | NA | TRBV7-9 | TGTGCCAGCAGCCTGGCAGGAAAACAGGGAAATGAGCAGTTCTTC | CASSLAGKQGNEQFF
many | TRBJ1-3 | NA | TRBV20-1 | TGCAGTGCTAGGGGGGGTAGAAACACCATATATTTT | CSARGGRNTIYF
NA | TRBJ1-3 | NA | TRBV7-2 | TGTGCCAGCAGCTTAGCCCTGCAATCTGGAAACACCATATATTTT | CASSLALQSGNTIYF
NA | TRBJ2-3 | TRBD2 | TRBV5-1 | TGCGCCAGCAGTAGGGGGACTAGCGGGGGCCCTACAGATACGCAGTATTTT | CASSRGTSGGPTDTQYF
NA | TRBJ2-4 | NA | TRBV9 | TGTGCCAGCAGCGTAGATTTAGGATTAGCCAAAAACATTCAGTACTTC | CASSVDLGLAKNIQYF
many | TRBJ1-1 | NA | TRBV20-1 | TGCAGTGCTAGAGATAAGGGCCAGGGTGAAGCTTTCTTT | CSARDKGQGEAFF
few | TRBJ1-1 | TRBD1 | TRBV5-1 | TGCGCCAGCAGCCCTCTGACAGGGGGCACTGAAGCTTTCTTT | CASSPLTGGTEAFF
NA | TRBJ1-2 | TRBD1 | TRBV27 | TGTGCCAGCAGTTTTCAGGGGGCATTAAATGGCTACACCTTC | CASSFQGALNGYTF
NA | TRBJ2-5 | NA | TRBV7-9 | TGTGCCAGCAGCTTCAGACCCGGGTTTAGGGTCTCGGAGACCCAGTACTTC | CASSFRPGFRVSETQYF
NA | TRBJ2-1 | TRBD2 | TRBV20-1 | TGCAGTGGGACTAGCGGGGGGAGCTCCTACAATGAGCAGTTCTTC | CSGTSGGSSYNEQFF
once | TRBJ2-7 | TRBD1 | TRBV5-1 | TGCGCCAGCAGCCCATCCGGGACAGGGTACAACGAGCAGTACTTC | CASSPSGTGYNEQYF
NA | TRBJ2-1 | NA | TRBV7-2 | TGTGCCAGCAGCTTAAATGGGGTGAGAAAGTTCTTC | CASSLNGVRKFF
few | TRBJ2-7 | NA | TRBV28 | TGTGCCAGCAGTCAATGGGGGGCCGGGACTTCTTACGAGCAGTACTTC | CASSQWGAGTSYEQYF
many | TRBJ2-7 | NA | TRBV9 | TGTGCCAGCAGCGTAGACCCCTTGTTGGGCGAGCAGTACTTC | CASSVDPLLGEQYF
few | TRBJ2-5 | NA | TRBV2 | TGTGCCAGCTCTCCTGTGCCGACCCAGTACTTC | CASSPVPTQYF
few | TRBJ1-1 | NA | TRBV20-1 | TGCAGTGCTTTCCGGACAGCGTCGAACACTGAAGCTTTCTTT | CSAFRTASNTEAFF
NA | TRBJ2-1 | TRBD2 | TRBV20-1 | TGCAGTGTCCTACTAGCGGGGGGCCTTAGCTCCTACAATGAGCAGTTCTTC | CSVLLAGGLSSYNEQFF
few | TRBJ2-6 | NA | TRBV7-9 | TGTGCCAGCAGCTTAGGAACCAACGTCCTGACTTTC | CASSLGTNVLTF
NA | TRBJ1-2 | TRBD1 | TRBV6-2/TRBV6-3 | TGTGCCAGCAGCCGCAGGGGGCGCGAGAACTATGGCTACACCTTC | CASSRRGRENYGYTF
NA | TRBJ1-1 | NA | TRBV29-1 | TGCAGCGCTTTTCTTGCAATGAACACTGAAGCTTTCTTT | CSAFLAMNTEAFF
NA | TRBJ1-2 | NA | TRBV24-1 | TGTGCCACCAGTGAGGTTCTCGGCTACACCTTC | CATSEVLGYTF
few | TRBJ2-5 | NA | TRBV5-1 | TGCGCCAGCAGTTTGAGGGGTGAACAAGAGACCCAGTACTTC | CASSLRGEQETQYF
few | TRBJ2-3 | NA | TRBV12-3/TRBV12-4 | TGTGCCAGCAGCCCCCGGTGGACGGTGAGCACAGATACGCAGTATTTT | CASSPRWTVSTDTQYF
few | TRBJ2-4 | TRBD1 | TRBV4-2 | TGTGCCAGCAGCCAAGAGCCAGGACAGGGGGCGGGAGCCAAAAACATTCAGTACTTC | CASSQEPGQGAGAKNIQYF
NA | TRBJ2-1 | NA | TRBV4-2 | TGTGCCAGCAGCCCCCGACTACAATACAATGAGCAGTTCTTC | CASSPRLQYNEQFF
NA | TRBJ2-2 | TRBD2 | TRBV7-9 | TGTGCCAGCAGCGCCGGGACTACCCTAAACACCGGGGAGCTGTTTTTT | CASSAGTTLNTGELFF
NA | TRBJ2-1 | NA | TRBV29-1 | TGCAGCGTAATAGTGTCCGCACGGCATGAGCAGTTCTTC | CSVIVSARHEQFF
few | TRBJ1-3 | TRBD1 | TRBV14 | TGTGCCAGCAGCCAAGAGGGACAGCTTGCGATCTCTGGAAACACCATATATTTT | CASSQEGQLAISGNTIYF
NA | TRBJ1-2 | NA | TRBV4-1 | TGCGCCACCCACCGGGAGGGAGGCTATGGCTACACCTTC | CATHREGGYGYTF
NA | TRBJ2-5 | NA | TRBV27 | TGTGCCAGCAGTCCGCGGGGACAGTGGCAGACCCAGTACTTC | CASSPRGQWQTQYF
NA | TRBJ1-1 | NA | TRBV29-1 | TGCAGCGTTGAACCGCGACTGAACACTGAAGCTTTCTTT | CSVEPRLNTEAFF
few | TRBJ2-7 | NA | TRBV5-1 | TGCGCCAGCAGCTTGGACCCACCTCCCACTAACGAGCAGTACTTC | CASSLDPPPTNEQYF